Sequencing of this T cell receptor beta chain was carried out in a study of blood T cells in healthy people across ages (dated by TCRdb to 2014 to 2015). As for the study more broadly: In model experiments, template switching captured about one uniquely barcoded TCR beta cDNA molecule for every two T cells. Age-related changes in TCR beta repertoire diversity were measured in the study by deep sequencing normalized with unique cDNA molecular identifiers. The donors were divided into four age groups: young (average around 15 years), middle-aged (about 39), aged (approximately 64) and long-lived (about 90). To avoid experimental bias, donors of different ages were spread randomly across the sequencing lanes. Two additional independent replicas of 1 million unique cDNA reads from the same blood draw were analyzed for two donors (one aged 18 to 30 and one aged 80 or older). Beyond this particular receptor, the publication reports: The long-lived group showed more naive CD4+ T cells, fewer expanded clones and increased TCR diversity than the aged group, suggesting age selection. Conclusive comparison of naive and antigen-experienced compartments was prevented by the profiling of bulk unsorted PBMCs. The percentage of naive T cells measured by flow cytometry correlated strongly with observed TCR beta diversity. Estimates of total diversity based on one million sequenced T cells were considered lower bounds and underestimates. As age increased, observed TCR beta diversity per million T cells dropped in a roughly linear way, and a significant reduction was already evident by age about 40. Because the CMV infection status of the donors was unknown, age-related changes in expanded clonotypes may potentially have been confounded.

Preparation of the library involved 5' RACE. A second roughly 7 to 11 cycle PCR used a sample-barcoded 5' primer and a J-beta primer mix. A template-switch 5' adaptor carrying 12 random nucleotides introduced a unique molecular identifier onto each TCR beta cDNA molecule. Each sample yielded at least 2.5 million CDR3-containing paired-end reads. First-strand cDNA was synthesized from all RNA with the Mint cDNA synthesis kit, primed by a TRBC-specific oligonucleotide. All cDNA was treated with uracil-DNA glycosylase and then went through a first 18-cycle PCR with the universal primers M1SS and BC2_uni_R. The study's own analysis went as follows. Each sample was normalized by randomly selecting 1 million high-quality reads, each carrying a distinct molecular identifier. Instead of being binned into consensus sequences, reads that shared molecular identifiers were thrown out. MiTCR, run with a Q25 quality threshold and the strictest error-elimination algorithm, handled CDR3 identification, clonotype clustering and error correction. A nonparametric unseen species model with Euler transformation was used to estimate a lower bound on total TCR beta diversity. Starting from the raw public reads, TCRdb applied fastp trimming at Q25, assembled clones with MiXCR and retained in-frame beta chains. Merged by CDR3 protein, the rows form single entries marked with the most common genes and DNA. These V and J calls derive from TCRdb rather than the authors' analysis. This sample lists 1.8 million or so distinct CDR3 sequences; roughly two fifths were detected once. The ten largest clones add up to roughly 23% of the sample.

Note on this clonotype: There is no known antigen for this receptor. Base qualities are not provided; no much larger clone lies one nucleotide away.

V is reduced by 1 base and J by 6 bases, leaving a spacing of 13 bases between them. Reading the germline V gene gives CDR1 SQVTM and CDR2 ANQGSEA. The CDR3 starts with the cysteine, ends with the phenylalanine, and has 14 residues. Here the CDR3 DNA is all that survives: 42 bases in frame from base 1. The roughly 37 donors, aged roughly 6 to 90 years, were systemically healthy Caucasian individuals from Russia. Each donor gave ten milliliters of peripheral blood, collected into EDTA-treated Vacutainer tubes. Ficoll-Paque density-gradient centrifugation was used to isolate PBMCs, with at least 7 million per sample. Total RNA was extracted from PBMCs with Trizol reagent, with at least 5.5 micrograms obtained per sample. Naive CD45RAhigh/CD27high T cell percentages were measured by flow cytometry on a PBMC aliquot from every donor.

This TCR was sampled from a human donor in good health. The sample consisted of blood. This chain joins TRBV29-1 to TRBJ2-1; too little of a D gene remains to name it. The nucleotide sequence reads TGCAGCGTTGAAGCACTCCTGACACCCAATGAGCAGTTCTTC. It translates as CSVEALLTPNEQFF.